This TCR beta chain came from a study of blood T cell repertoires in COVID-19. About the study: The cDNA or gDNA used as material had been derived from T cells, B-cell-depleted T cells, or PBMCs.

Participants came from about 24 US areas, aged about 18 to 89 years. Clinical history as reported by participants underpinned cohort assignment. Authors' processing steps: Reference gene primer amplification gave nucleated cell count estimates. TCRdb's table, derived via immunoSEQ multiplex PCR, lists solely in-frame clones and lacks some. V, J and clone size reflect that table, while D and trimming were determined from the DNA. The repertoire holds about 430,000 clones, with 85% to 90% as singletons. This CDR3 contains 18 residues. Germline CDR1 SGHAT, CDR2 FQNNGV. V lost 7 bases and J lost 3; bases outside the gene matches: 20.

Sequenced: PBMCs or T cells enriched from blood (not recorded which). This TCR was sampled from a man aged 30 to 39 who had recovered from COVID-19. The V gene is TRBV11-2, the J gene TRBJ2-5; the match to TRBD2 covers 7 bases. This CDR3 reads CASTLGRGRALDKETQYF. CDR3 DNA sequence: TGTGCCAGCACCCTCGGACGTGGGAGGGCCCTCGATAAAGAGACCCAGTACTTC.